This note documents a single T cell receptor (beta chain) sequence. The V gene lost 3 bases and the J gene lost 5 bases, with 11 bases spanning the gap. CDR3 length equals 14 residues. The germline CDR1 and CDR2 sequences are KGHSH and LQKENI. Method: immunoSEQ multiplex PCR; TCRdb's copy keeps in-frame clones and lacks some. There are tens of thousands of clones in the sample; 95% occur only once, and more than 0.3% lies in the top ten. The data stem from a study of technical replicates of blood from several donors. The clonotype originates from a human donor in good health. Material for sequencing was T cells isolated from PBMCs. V and J are TRBV18 and TRBJ2-1, with D possibly TRBD1 on 5 matching bases. CDR3 sequence reads: CASSPSRADNEQFF. The CDR3 DNA follows: TGTGCCAGCTCACCCAGCAGGGCGGACAATGAGCAGTTCTTC.